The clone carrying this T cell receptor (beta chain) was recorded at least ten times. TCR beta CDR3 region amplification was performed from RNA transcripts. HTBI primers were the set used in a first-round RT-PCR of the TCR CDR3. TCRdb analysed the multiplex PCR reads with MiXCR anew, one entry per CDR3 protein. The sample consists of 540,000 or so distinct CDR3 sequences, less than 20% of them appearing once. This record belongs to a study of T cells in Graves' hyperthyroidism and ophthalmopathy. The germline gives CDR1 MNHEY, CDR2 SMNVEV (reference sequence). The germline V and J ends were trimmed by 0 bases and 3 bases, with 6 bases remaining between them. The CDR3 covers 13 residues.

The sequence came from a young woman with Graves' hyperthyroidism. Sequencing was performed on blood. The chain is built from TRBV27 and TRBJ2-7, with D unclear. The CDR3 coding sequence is TGTGCCAGCAGTTTATCCGAAGTCTACGAGCAGTACTTC. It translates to CASSLSEVYEQYF.